These T cell receptor beta chains were read from a single sample in a study of blood T cell repertoires in COVID-19. Assay: immunoSEQ multiplex PCR; the TCRdb copy retains only in-frame clones and omits some. This table holds under 100,000 clones, roughly nine tenths found once. Sequencing was performed on peripheral blood. These receptors originate from a male donor with acute or convalescent COVID-19. CDR3s include the opening cysteine and the closing phenylalanine or tryptophan. D genes are given only for firm matches. Expanded clones are given a class, and other clones once, few, many or no size at all.

length,V,size,D,J,DNA,CDR3
14,TRBV2,-,TRBD1,TRBJ1-1,TGTGCCAGCAGGAATTGGGACAGGGTTAATGAAGCTTTCTTT,CASRNWDRVNEAFF
18,TRBV11-2,-,-,TRBJ2-6,TGTGCCAGCAGCTTCGGAACAGGGTTCAGCTCTGGGGCCAACGTCCTGACTTTC,CASSFGTGFSSGANVLTF
15,TRBV5-4,once,-,TRBJ2-1,TGTGCCAGCAGCTCCGGGACTCCTTCCTACAATGAGCAGTTCTTC,CASSSGTPSYNEQFF
14,TRBV5-1,-,-,TRBJ2-4,TGCGCCAGCAGCTTGGCGACACGGGAGAACATTCAGTACTTC,CASSLATRENIQYF
13,TRBV14,-,-,TRBJ1-1,TGTGCCAGCAGCCGTCAGGAGAACACTGAAGCTTTCTTT,CASSRQENTEAFF
13,TRBV27,-,TRBD2,TRBJ2-7,TGTGCCAGCAGCCCTAGCGGGGGTTACGAGCAGTACTTC,CASSPSGGYEQYF
15,TRBV30,few,-,TRBJ1-6,TGTGCCTGGAGTGTGAGGGGGTCTCGGAATTCACCCCTCCACTTT,CAWSVRGSRNSPLHF
14,TRBV7-3,once,-,TRBJ1-2,TGTGCCAGCAGCTTAAGTGGGGACTCCTATGGCTACACCTTC,CASSLSGDSYGYTF
15,TRBV6-2/TRBV6-3,-,TRBD1,TRBJ1-2,TGTGCCAGCAGTTACCCAGCGACAGGGGGCTATGGCTACACCTTC,CASSYPATGGYGYTF
16,TRBV5-4,-,TRBD2,TRBJ2-3,TGTGCCAGCAGCATCGGGACTAGCGGGGTCACAGATACGCAGTATTTT,CASSIGTSGVTDTQYF
14,TRBV7-2,-,TRBD1,TRBJ2-5,TGTGCCAGCAGCCAGGGACAGGCTCAAGAGACCCAGTACTTC,CASSQGQAQETQYF
15,TRBV9,once,TRBD2,TRBJ2-5,TGTGCCAGCAGCGTAGCTCCGGGGGGCCAAGAGACCCAGTACTTC,CASSVAPGGQETQYF
13,TRBV6-5,-,-,TRBJ1-1,TGTGCCAGCATGGGGGGAAGGAACACTGAAGCTTTCTTT,CASMGGRNTEAFF
13,TRBV5-1,-,-,TRBJ2-3,TGCGCCAGCAGTAGAACTAGCACAGATACGCAGTATTTT,CASSRTSTDTQYF
17,TRBV3-1/TRBV3-2,-,TRBD2,TRBJ2-3,TGTGCCAGCAGCCAAGGGAGGACTAGCGGGAGCACAGATACGCAGTATTTT,CASSQGRTSGSTDTQYF
15,TRBV7-2,-,TRBD2,TRBJ2-3,TGTGCCAGCAGCTTACAGCGGGGGGGCCAAGATACGCAGTATTTT,CASSLQRGGQDTQYF
17,TRBV27,-,TRBD1,TRBJ2-6,TGTGCCAGCAGTCCAGGGACAGGGGGCAGTGGGGCCAACGTCCTGACTTTC,CASSPGTGGSGANVLTF
13,TRBV15,-,TRBD1,TRBJ2-1,TGTGCCACAAATCCGGGACAGGGAAATGAGCAGTTCTTC,CATNPGQGNEQFF
15,TRBV6-1,-,TRBD2,TRBJ2-3,TGTGCCAGCAGTGAAGCAAGCCTAGCGGGGAGGACGCAGTATTTT,CASSEASLAGRTQYF
13,TRBV12-3/TRBV12-4,few,-,TRBJ2-3,TGTGCCAGCAAACGGGGGGCCTTAGATACGCAGTATTTT,CASKRGALDTQYF
14,TRBV10-3,-,-,TRBJ1-2,TGTGCCATCAGTGAGTTGGAACTAAACTATGGCTACACCTTC,CAISELELNYGYTF
14,TRBV6-4,-,TRBD1,TRBJ2-7,TGTGCCAGCAGTGACGAGGACAGGACCCACGAGCAGTACTTC,CASSDEDRTHEQYF
19,TRBV5-1,-,TRBD2,TRBJ2-2,TGCGCCAGCAGGCCCCGGGTGAGAGTGGCGGGAGAAAACACCGGGGAGCTGTTTTTT,CASRPRVRVAGENTGELFF
13,TRBV30,-,-,TRBJ2-3,TGTGCCTGGAGTGTAGGGGGCACAGATACGCAGTATTTT,CAWSVGGTDTQYF
16,TRBV28,-,-,TRBJ2-3,TGTGCCAGCAGTTTAGGCCCGGGAAGGGGGACAGATACGCAGTATTTT,CASSLGPGRGTDTQYF
13,TRBV29-1,-,TRBD1,TRBJ1-1,TGCAGCGTGACTGGACAGGGGGACACTGAAGCTTTCTTT,CSVTGQGDTEAFF
13,TRBV12-3/TRBV12-4,-,TRBD1,TRBJ1-1,TGTGCCAGCAGGGAGTCAGGGGGCACTGAAGCTTTCTTT,CASRESGGTEAFF
14,TRBV7-9,few,TRBD1,TRBJ1-6,TGTGCCACCCACGCGACAGGGAATAATTCACCCCTCCACTTT,CATHATGNNSPLHF
13,TRBV7-3,-,TRBD1,TRBJ1-3,TGTGCCAGCAGCATCGACAGGGATAACACCATATATTTT,CASSIDRDNTIYF
14,TRBV28,-,TRBD2,TRBJ2-5,TGTGCCAGCAGACAGAGCGGGGGGGGAGAGACCCAGTACTTC,CASRQSGGGETQYF
14,TRBV28,-,-,TRBJ1-1,TGTGCCAGCAGTTTACCGGGGGTGAACACTGAAGCTTTCTTT,CASSLPGVNTEAFF
15,TRBV11-2,-,-,TRBJ2-5,TGTGCCAGCAGCTTGTCTCTTCAGGGAAGAGAGACCCAGTACTTC,CASSLSLQGRETQYF
16,TRBV6-2/TRBV6-3,-,-,TRBJ1-6,TGTGCCAGCAGTGGAGTCGGGCAGGGGTTCGGTTCACCCCTCCACTTT,CASSGVGQGFGSPLHF
16,TRBV2,-,-,TRBJ1-2,TGTGCCAGCAGTGAAGATGTGGGTTCAACAGGGTATGGCTACACCTTC,CASSEDVGSTGYGYTF
18,TRBV28,-,TRBD1,TRBJ1-5,TGTGCCAGCAGTTTAGTCCCCCTCCAGACAGGGTTGGCGCAGCCCCAGCATTTT,CASSLVPLQTGLAQPQHF